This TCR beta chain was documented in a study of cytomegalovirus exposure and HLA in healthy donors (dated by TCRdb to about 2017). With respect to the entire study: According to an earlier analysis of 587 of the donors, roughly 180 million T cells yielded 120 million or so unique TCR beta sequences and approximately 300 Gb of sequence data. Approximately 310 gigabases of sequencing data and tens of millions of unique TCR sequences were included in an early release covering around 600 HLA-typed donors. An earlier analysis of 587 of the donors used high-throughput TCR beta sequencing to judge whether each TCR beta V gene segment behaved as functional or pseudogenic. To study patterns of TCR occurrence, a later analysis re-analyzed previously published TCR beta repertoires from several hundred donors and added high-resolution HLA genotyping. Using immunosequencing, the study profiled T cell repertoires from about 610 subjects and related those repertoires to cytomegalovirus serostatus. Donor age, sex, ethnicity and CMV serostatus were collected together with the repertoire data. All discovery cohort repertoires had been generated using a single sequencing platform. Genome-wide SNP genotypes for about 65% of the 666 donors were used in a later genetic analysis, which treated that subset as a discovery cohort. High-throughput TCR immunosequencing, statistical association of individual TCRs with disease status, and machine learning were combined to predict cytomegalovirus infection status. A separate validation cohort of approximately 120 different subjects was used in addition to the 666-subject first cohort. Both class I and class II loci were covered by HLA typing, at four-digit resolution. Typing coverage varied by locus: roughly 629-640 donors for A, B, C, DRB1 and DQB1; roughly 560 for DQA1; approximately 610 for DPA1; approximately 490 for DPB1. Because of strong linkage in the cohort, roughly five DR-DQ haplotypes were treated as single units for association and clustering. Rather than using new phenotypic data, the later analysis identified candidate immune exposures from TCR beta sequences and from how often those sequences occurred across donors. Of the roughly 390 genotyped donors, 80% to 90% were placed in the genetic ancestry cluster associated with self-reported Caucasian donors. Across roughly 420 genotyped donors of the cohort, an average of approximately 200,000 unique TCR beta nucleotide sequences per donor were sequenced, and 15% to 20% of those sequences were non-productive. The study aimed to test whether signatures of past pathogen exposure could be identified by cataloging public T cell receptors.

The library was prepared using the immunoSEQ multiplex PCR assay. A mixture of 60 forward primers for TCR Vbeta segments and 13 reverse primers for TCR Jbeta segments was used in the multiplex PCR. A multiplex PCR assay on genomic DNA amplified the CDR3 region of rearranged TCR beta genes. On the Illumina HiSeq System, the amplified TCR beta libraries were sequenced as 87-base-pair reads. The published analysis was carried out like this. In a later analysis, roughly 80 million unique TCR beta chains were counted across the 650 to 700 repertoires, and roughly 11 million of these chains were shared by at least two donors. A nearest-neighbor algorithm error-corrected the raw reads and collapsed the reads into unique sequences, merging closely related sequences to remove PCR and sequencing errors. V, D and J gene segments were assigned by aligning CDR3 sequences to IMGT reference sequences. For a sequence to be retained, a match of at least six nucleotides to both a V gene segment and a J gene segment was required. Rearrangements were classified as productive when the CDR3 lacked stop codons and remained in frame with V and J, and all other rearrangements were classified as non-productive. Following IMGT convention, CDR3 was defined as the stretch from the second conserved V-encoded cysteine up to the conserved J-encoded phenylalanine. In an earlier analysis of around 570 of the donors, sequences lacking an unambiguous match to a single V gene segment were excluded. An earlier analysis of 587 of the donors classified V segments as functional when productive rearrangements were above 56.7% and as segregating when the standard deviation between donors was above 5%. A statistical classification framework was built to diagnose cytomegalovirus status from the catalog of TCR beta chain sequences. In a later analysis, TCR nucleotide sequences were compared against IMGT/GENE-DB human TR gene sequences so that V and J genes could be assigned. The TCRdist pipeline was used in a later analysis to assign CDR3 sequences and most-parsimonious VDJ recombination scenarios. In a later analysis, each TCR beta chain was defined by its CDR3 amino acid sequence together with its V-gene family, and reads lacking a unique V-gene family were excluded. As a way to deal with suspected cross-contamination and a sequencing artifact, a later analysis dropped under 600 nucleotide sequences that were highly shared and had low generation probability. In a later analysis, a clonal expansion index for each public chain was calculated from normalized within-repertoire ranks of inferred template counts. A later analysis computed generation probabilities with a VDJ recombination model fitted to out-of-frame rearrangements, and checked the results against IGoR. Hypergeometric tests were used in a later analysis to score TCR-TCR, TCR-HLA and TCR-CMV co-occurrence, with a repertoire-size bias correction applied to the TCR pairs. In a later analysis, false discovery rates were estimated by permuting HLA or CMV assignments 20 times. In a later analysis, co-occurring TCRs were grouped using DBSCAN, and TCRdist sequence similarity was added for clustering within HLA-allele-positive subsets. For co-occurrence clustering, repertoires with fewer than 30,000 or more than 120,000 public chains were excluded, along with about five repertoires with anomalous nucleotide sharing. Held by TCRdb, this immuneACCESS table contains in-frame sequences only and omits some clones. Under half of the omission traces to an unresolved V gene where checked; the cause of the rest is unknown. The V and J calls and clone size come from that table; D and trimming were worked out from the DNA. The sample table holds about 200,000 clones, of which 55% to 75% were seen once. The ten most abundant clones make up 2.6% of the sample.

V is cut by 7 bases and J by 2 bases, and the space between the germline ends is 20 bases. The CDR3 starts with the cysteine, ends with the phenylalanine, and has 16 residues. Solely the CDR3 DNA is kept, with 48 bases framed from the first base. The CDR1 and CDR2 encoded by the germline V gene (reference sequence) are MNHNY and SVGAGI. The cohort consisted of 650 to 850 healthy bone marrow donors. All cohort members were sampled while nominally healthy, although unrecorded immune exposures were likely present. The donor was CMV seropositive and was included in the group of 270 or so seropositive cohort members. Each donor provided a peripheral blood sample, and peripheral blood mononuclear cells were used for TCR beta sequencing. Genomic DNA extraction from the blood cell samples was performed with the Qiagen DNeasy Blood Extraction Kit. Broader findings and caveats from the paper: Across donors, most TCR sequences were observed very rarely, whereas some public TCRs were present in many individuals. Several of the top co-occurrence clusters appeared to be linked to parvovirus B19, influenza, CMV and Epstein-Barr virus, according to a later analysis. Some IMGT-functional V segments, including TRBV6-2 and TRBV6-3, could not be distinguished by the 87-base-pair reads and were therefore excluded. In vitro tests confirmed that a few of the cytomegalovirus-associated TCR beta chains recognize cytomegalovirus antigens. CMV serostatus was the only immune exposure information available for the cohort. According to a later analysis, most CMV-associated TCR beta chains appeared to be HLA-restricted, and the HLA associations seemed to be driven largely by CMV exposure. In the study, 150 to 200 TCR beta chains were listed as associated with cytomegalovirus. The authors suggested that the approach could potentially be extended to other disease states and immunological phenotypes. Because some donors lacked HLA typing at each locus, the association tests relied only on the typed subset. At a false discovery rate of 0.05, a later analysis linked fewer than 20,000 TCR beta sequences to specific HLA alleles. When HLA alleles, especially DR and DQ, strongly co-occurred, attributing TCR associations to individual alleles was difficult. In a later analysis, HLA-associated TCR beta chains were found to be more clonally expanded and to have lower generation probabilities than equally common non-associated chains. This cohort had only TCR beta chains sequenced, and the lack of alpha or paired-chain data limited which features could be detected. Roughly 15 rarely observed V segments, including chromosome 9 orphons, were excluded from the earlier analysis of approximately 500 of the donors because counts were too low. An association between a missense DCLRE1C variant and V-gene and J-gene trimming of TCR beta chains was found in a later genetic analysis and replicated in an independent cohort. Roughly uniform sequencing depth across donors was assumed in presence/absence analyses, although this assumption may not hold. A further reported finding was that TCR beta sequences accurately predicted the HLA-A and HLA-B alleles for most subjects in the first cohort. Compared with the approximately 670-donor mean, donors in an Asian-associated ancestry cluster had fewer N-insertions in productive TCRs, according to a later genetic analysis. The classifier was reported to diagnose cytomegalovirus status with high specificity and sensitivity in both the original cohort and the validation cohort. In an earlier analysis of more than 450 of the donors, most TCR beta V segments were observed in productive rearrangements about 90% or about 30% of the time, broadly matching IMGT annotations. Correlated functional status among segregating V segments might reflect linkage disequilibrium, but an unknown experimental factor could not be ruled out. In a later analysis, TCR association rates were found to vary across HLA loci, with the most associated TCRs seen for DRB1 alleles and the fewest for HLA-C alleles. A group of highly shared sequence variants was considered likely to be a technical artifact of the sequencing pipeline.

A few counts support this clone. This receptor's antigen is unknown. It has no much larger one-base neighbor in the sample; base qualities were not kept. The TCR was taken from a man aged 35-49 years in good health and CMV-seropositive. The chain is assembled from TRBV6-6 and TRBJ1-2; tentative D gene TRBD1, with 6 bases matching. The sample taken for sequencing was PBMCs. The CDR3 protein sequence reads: CASTPGRGQRNYGYTF. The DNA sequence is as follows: TGTGCCAGCACCCCCGGGCGGGGGCAAAGGAACTATGGCTACACCTTC.